These 27 T cell receptor beta chains originate from one sample sequenced in a study of cytomegalovirus exposure and HLA in healthy donors. PCR used 60 Vbeta primers and 13 Jbeta primers. The method was immunoSEQ multiplex PCR; TCRdb's version includes in-frame clones alone and lacks a portion of them. The data show 120,000 to 150,000 clones, around 84% seen once. The sequenced material came from PBMCs. Source of these receptors: a man aged 40-55 years in good health and CMV-seropositive.

The genes are TRBV10-3 and TRBJ1-5, with D unclear. This CDR3 has 12 amino acids. The germline V gene encodes CDR1 ENHRY and CDR2 SYGVKD. V was cut by 5 bases and J by 4 bases, with 6 bases left in between. The CDR3 region has the DNA TGTGCCATCAGTCCCGTTAATCAGCCCCAGCATTTT. Translating gives CAISPVNQPQHF.

This clone occurred a few times. The chain recombines TRBV6-5 with TRBJ1-2; D remains unclear. The CDR3 extends over 11 amino acids. Germline values: CDR1 MNHEY, CDR2 SVGAGI. The V end was cut by 6 bases, the J end by 4 bases, with 6 bases between. The CDR3 nucleotides read TGTGCCAGCAGAGACATCTATGGCTACACCTTC. This gives the protein CASRDIYGYTF.

The V gene is TRBV7-7, the J gene TRBJ2-7; D is undetermined. Germline loops: CDR1 SSHAT, CDR2 FNYEAQ (reference sequence). V was shortened by 2 bases and J by 0 bases, with 5 bases between the two germline ends. This CDR3 has 13 amino acids. This CDR3 reads CASSLQDSYEQYF. In DNA, the CDR3 is TGTGCCAGCAGCTTACAGGACTCCTACGAGCAGTACTTC.

The J gene is TRBJ2-3, the V gene TRBV11-1; 10 bases agree with TRBD1. The germline gives CDR1 SGHAT, CDR2 FQDESV (reference sequence). The junction had 3 bases not matched to a gene; V was cut back by 8 bases and J by 7 bases. The CDR3 contains 12 residues. In nucleotides, the CDR3 is TGTGCCAGCGGGACAGGGGCAAATACGCAGTATTTT. This codes for CASGTGANTQYF.

The chain has TRBV6-5 and TRBJ2-3, with TRBD2 matching over 7 bases. The trim removed 4 bases at V and 14 bases at J, leaving 12 bases unmatched. This CDR3 spans 13 amino acids. The germline gives CDR1 MNHEY, CDR2 SVGAGI. The CDR3 sequence is CASSSSRREVSYF. In DNA form, the CDR3 reads TGTGCCAGCAGTTCCTCCCGCCGGGAGGTATCGTATTTT.

Comments on this clone: This same CDR3 is encoded by further DNA sequences in the sample. This sequence joins TRBV30 and TRBJ2-1, with 11 bases matching TRBD2. V was pared by 8 bases and J by 2 bases, with 2 bases of the junction left unmatched. The germline V gene has CDR1 GTSNPN and CDR2 SVGIG (reference sequence). The CDR3 runs 13 residues. In DNA form, the CDR3 reads TGTGCCGGGACTAGCGGCACCTACAATGAGCAGTTCTTC. Its protein is CAGTSGTYNEQFF.

The CDR3 DNA is TGTGCCTGGAAACGGGACAGGGCAAACACCGGGGAGCTGTTTTTT. Translating gives CAWKRDRANTGELFF. The chain carries TRBV30 and TRBJ2-2; 9 positions match TRBD1. The CDR3 is 15 amino acids. V gave up 4 bases and J gave up 2 bases; unmatched junction bases: 5. The germline V gene encodes CDR1 GTSNPN and CDR2 SVGIG (reference sequence).

The chain employs TRBV27 and TRBJ2-3; D gene uncertain. Germline V lookup: CDR1 MNHEY, CDR2 SMNVEV (reference sequence). With 5 bases removed from V and 4 bases from J, the gap between germline ends came to 16 bases. This CDR3 is 15 amino acids long. In nucleotides, the CDR3 is TGTGCCAGCAGTGCTCTTGGCCAAACCCCAGATACGCAGTATTTT. Translated: CASSALGQTPDTQYF.

The J gene is TRBJ2-5, the V gene TRBV5-6, with TRBD2 matching over 8 bases. The CDR3 is made up of 15 amino acids. Germline loops: CDR1 SGHDT, CDR2 YYEEEE. With 2 bases clipped from V and 2 bases from J, the junction kept 5 bases outside the gene matches. CDR3 DNA: TGTGCCAGCAGCTTCTTTAGCGGGGCTCAAGAGACCCAGTACTTC. Translated: CASSFFSGAQETQYF.

V usage is TRBV2 and J usage is TRBJ1-1; D is uncertain. This CDR3 is built from 18 residues. Germline V gene lookup returns CDR1 SNHLY and CDR2 FYNNEI. V shed 8 bases and J shed 3 bases, with 28 bases lying between them. As DNA, the CDR3 is TGTGCCAGCTTAGGGTCCGGATCAGGTTGGTGGGAGTACACTGAAGCTTTCTTT. It is translated as CASLGSGSGWWEYTEAFF.

Only a few counts were recorded for this clone. V gene TRBV9 combines with J gene TRBJ2-3, with 7 bases fitting TRBD1. V lost 3 bases, J lost 1 base, and 8 bases stayed unmatched. The CDR3 length is 16 residues. Germline-derived CDR1 and CDR2 are SGDLS and YYNGEE. The CDR3 nucleotides are TGTGCCAGCAGCGCGTCACAGGGGTGGGGCACAGATACGCAGTATTTT. Its protein is CASSASQGWGTDTQYF.

As for this clone: One end of the junction does not line up with germline, which may come from a read error. CDR3 residues: CSSSLAVLAGGNEQFF. CDR3 bases: TGTTCCAGCAGCTTAGCGGTGCTAGCGGGAGGCAATGAGCAGTTCTTC. The chain couples TRBV7-9 to TRBJ2-1; 11 nucleotides line up with TRBD2. The CDR3 totals 16 residues. Germline assignment: CDR1 SEHNR and CDR2 FQNEAQ (reference sequence).

This chain links TRBV6-5 with TRBJ2-3; no definite D call. V lost 4 bases and J 1 base, leaving 12 bases between the germline ends. Germline V gene lookup returns CDR1 MNHEY and CDR2 SVGAGI. This CDR3 is 15 amino acids long. CDR3 residues: CASSSALRGTDTQYF. The CDR3 DNA follows: TGTGCCAGCAGTTCCGCCCTTCGGGGCACAGATACGCAGTATTTT.

This chain uses TRBV7-9 with TRBJ2-7; 10 positions agree with TRBD1. CDR1 is SEHNR, CDR2 FQNEAQ, per germline (reference sequence). The CDR3 runs 15 residues. V was pared by 6 bases and J by 4 bases, with 9 bases of the junction left unmatched. CDR3 loop: CASSPRTGGGYEQYF. Here the CDR3 DNA reads TGTGCCAGCAGTCCTCGGACAGGGGGTGGTTACGAGCAGTACTTC. Variable domain in full (rest from reference TRBV7-9 and TRBJ2-7): DTGVSQNPRHKITKRGQNVTFRCDPISEHNRLYWYRQTLGQGPEFLTYFQNEAQLEKSRLLSDRFSAERPKGSFSTLEIQRTEQGDSAMYLCASSPRTGGGYEQYFGPGTRLTVT.

The chain couples TRBV5-6 to TRBJ1-1; D remains ambiguous. V was trimmed by 1 base and J by 5 bases, leaving 15 bases between them. Germline V gene lookup returns CDR1 SGHDT and CDR2 YYEEEE. This CDR3 region has 15 residues. CDR3 protein: CASSLTPPGGTEAFF. CDR3 nucleotides: TGTGCCAGCAGCTTGACCCCACCCGGCGGAACTGAAGCTTTCTTT.

The chain combines TRBV29-1 with TRBJ1-1, with D tentatively TRBD1 (6 bases). CDR3 length: 13 amino acids. Trimming stripped 4 bases from V and 3 bases from J, with 12 bases between. The germline V gene encodes CDR1 SQVTM and CDR2 ANQGSEA. This CDR3 is CSVGGGSYTEAFF. Here the CDR3 DNA reads TGCAGCGTTGGAGGGGGAAGCTACACTGAAGCTTTCTTT. The full variable domain, its missing parts supplied by reference TRBV29-1 and TRBJ1-1, is SAVISQKPSRDICQRGTSLTIQCQVDSQVTMMFWYRQQPGQSLTLIATANQGSEATYESGFVIDKFPISRPNLTFSTLTVSNMSPEDSSIYLCSVGGGSYTEAFFGQGTRLTVV.

The rearrangement joins TRBV6-5 to TRBJ1-2, with D unclear. The CDR3 covers 13 residues. Deletions cut 0 bases from V and 2 bases from J, with 4 bases between. Germline V gene sequence: CDR1 MNHEY, CDR2 SVGAGI. CDR3 protein: CASSYSANYGYTF. The CDR3 coding sequence is TGTGCCAGCAGTTACTCAGCCAACTATGGCTACACCTTC.

The rearrangement links TRBV4-1 to TRBJ2-1, with 11 bases that match TRBD2. The CDR3 length is 19 residues. The J segment lost 1 base and the V segment lost 0 bases, leaving 8 bases of the junction unmatched. Germline CDR1 reads MGHRA; CDR2 reads YSYEKL. CDR3 bases: TGCGCCAGCAGCCAAGATAGCCCGGGACTAGCGGATTCCTACAATGAGCAGTTCTTC. It codes for CASSQDSPGLADSYNEQFF.

This sequence joins TRBV30 and TRBJ1-1; no reliable D call. The V gene's germline CDR1 is GTSNPN and CDR2 SVGIG (reference sequence). Trimming removed 7 bases from V and 5 bases from J, with 11 bases in between. CDR3 length equals 11 residues. The CDR3 loop reads CAYHRGTEAFF. CDR3 DNA: TGTGCCTACCACCGAGGGACTGAAGCTTTCTTT.

The chain recombines TRBV28 with TRBJ2-1; perhaps TRBD1 as D (5 bases). V dropped 5 bases and J dropped 5 bases, with 16 bases sitting between them. The CDR3 covers 15 residues. The germline V gene encodes CDR1 MDHEN and CDR2 SYDVKM. The CDR3 DNA follows: TGTGCCAGCAGTCCCACAGGAGTTATCCACAATGAGCAGTTCTTC. Its translation is CASSPTGVIHNEQFF.

This clone was seen a handful of times. This chain connects TRBV29-1 to TRBJ1-5, with unresolved D. The CDR3 has 12 residues. Germline CDR1 is SQVTM and CDR2 is ANQGSEA. V was clipped by 7 bases and J by 7 bases, with 14 bases between them. For the CDR3, the DNA is TGCAGCGCCGTCACGGGGAACCAGCCCCAGCATTTT. Residues: CSAVTGNQPQHF. Complete variable domain (other parts from reference TRBV29-1 and TRBJ1-5): SAVISQKPSRDICQRGTSLTIQCQVDSQVTMMFWYRQQPGQSLTLIATANQGSEATYESGFVIDKFPISRPNLTFSTLTVSNMSPEDSSIYLCSAVTGNQPQHFGDGTRLSIL.

The CDR3 is CASSERRGPSGYTF. CDR3 sequence (DNA): TGTGCCAGCAGTGAACGGCGGGGCCCCTCTGGCTACACCTTC. The genes are TRBV6-1 and TRBJ1-2; D is possibly TRBD1 (5 bases). The CDR3 has 14 residues. Germline loops: CDR1 MNHNS, CDR2 SASEGT. The V end lost 2 bases, the J end lost 7 bases, and 14 bases lay between the germline ends.

The CDR3 sequence is CASRLGLAGGEQYF. CDR3 bases: TGTGCCAGCAGATTGGGACTAGCGGGTGGCGAGCAGTACTTC. This sequence joins TRBV28 and TRBJ2-7, with TRBD2 matching over 12 bases. This CDR3 has 14 amino acids. Germline assignment: CDR1 MDHEN and CDR2 SYDVKM. V gave up 6 bases and J gave up 6 bases; unmatched junction bases: 6.

The chain couples TRBV29-1 to TRBJ2-6, with D possibly matching TRBD1 (6 bases). The germline V gene encodes CDR1 SQVTM and CDR2 ANQGSEA. V shed 1 base and J shed 4 bases, with 11 bases lying between them. This CDR3 has 15 residues. The CDR3: CSVEVGGSGANVLTF. Written as DNA, the CDR3 is TGCAGCGTTGAAGTTGGGGGCTCCGGGGCCAACGTCCTGACTTTC.

The rearrangement uses TRBV5-1 and TRBJ2-1, with 13 positions matching TRBD2. J lost 9 bases, V lost 0 bases, and 6 bases had no gene match. Germline V gene data show CDR1 as SGHRS and CDR2 as YFSETQ. The CDR3 has 16 residues. The CDR3 nucleotides read TGCGCCAGCAGCTTGGTACTAGCGGGAGGGTTGAGTGAGCAGTTCTTC. It yields the protein CASSLVLAGGLSEQFF.

The chain has TRBV7-9 and TRBJ2-3; weak D call: TRBD1 (6 bases). V was trimmed by 4 bases and J by 6 bases, leaving 20 bases between them. CDR1 is SEHNR and CDR2 is FQNEAQ in the germline V gene (reference sequence). The CDR3 contains 16 residues. CDR3 nucleotide sequence: TGTGCCAGCAGCTCACTGGGGGCCTCCGTGGGTGATACGCAGTATTTT. Its protein product is CASSSLGASVGDTQYF.

The rearrangement joins TRBV5-4 to TRBJ2-3; the D gene is possibly TRBD2 (5 bases). Per the germline V gene, CDR1 is SGHNT and CDR2 is YYREEE (reference sequence). CDR3 length: 13 residues. Trimming pared 0 bases from V and 8 bases from J, leaving 10 bases between. CDR3 sequence (DNA): TGTGCCAGCAGCTTGGAGCTTGAGGGTACGCAGTATTTT. Translating it yields CASSLELEGTQYF.